Given below is one T cell receptor beta chain in context. Antigen unknown. Among the donors, all were healthy bone marrow donors. This PCR relied on a set of 60 Vbeta primers and 13 Jbeta primers. Some clones are missing from TCRdb's copy, which holds only in-frame ones; the method was immunoSEQ multiplex PCR. The table shows approximately 100,000 clones, with under 85% occurring only once. This specimen comes from a study of cytomegalovirus exposure and HLA in healthy donors. Study findings and constraints: Presence/absence analyses rested on an assumption that sequencing depth was roughly uniform across donors.

This CDR3 contains 16 residues. Germline V gene data show CDR1 as SGHTA and CDR2 as FQGTGA. With 5 bases removed from V and 2 bases from J, the gap between germline ends came to 18 bases. This chain joins TRBV7-3 and TRBJ1-1, with D possibly TRBD1 on 5 matching bases. This receptor was identified in a middle-aged man in good health and CMV-seronegative. The sample taken for sequencing was PBMCs. The CDR3 is CASSLSGLTLNTEAFF. The DNA for the CDR3 is TGTGCCAGCAGCCTTTCGGGACTTACCTTAAACACTGAAGCTTTCTTT.